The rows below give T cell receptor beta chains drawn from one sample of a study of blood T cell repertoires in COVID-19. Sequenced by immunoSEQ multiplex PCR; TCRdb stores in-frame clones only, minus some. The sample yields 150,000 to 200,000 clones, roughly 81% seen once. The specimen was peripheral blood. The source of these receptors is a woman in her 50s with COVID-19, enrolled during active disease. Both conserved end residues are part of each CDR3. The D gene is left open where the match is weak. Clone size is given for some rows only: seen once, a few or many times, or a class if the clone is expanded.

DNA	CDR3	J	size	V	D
TGTGCCAGCAGTTATGGCGGGGGGGCAGGAAATGAGCAGTTCTTC	CASSYGGGAGNEQFF	TRBJ2-1	-	TRBV6-6	TRBD2
TGTGCCAGCAGCCCCTTCCAGCGGGGATCCTACGAGCAGTACTTC	CASSPFQRGSYEQYF	TRBJ2-7	-	TRBV7-2	TRBD2
TGTGCCAGCAGCCAAGTTGAACTAGCGGAGAACACCGGGGAGCTGTTTTTT	CASSQVELAENTGELFF	TRBJ2-2	once	TRBV4-2	TRBD2
TGCGCCAGCAGCTTGGTAGTAGCGGGGGAGCAAGAGACCCAGTACTTC	CASSLVVAGEQETQYF	TRBJ2-5	-	TRBV5-1	TRBD2
TGTGCCAGCAGTTACGTCGGGAGCACTGAAGCTTTCTTT	CASSYVGSTEAFF	TRBJ1-1	-	TRBV6-2/TRBV6-3	-
TGTGCCTGGAGTACCGGGACAGGGGTATACACCATATATTTT	CAWSTGTGVYTIYF	TRBJ1-3	-	TRBV30	TRBD1
TGTGCTAGTGGTTTGTTCGTTTACGAGCAGTACTTC	CASGLFVYEQYF	TRBJ2-7	-	TRBV12-5	-
TGCAGTGCTAGTGGGGGCGACTACAATGAGCAGTTCTTC	CSASGGDYNEQFF	TRBJ2-1	-	TRBV20-1	-
TGTGCCAGCAGTCGTCGCGGGGGCGCGCCCCACAATGAGCAGTTCTTC	CASSRRGGAPHNEQFF	TRBJ2-1	once	TRBV7-6	-
TGCGCCAGCAGCCCCGGACAGGGGACTCCCTACGAGCAGTACTTC	CASSPGQGTPYEQYF	TRBJ2-7	once	TRBV5-1	TRBD1
TGTGCCAGCAGCTTAGCCCCTAGCCGTGAAGATACGCAGTATTTT	CASSLAPSREDTQYF	TRBJ2-3	-	TRBV7-2	-
TGTGCCAGCAGTTTGCAGGGGCAGTATTCTGAAGCTTTCTTT	CASSLQGQYSEAFF	TRBJ1-1	-	TRBV27	-
TGCGCCAGCAGCTTGGAGGGAGACTATGGCTACACCTTC	CASSLEGDYGYTF	TRBJ1-2	-	TRBV5-1	-
TGCGCCAGCAGCCAAGATCCCTACGGGAGTGGCTACACCTTC	CASSQDPYGSGYTF	TRBJ1-2	-	TRBV4-3	-
TGCGCCAGCAGCTTGGCGGGACAGGGGGATGGCTACACCTTC	CASSLAGQGDGYTF	TRBJ1-2	-	TRBV5-1	TRBD1
TGTGCCACCAGCAGAGATCCCGGGGAAGAGACCCAGTACTTC	CATSRDPGEETQYF	TRBJ2-5	-	TRBV15	-
TGCGCCAGCAGCCACCTGGACTATGACAATGAGCAGTTCTTC	CASSHLDYDNEQFF	TRBJ2-1	-	TRBV4-1	-
TGTGCCAGCTCACCGACAGGGACGCGCAATCAGCCCCAGCATTTT	CASSPTGTRNQPQHF	TRBJ1-5	-	TRBV18	TRBD1
TGTGCCAGCAACCTGCGGGCATACGAGCAGTACTTC	CASNLRAYEQYF	TRBJ2-7	-	TRBV7-3	-
TGTGCCAGCAGCCAAGAGACTAGCGGGGCGCAAGAGACCCAGTACTTC	CASSQETSGAQETQYF	TRBJ2-5	-	TRBV4-2	TRBD2
TGCGCCAGCAGCTTGGTGCGGGGGGGGCAGATCGAGCAGTACTTC	CASSLVRGGQIEQYF	TRBJ2-7	-	TRBV5-1	TRBD2
TGTGCCTGGAGTCCCCCCGGGACAGGGCACGGGGAGCTGTTTTTT	CAWSPPGTGHGELFF	TRBJ2-2	-	TRBV30	TRBD1
TGTGCCAGCAGCCCGATGACAGAACTAGCCAAAAACATTCAGTACTTC	CASSPMTELAKNIQYF	TRBJ2-4	few	TRBV5-8	-
TGTGCCAGCAGTCCGGGACAGGGAATTTACGAGCAGTACTTC	CASSPGQGIYEQYF	TRBJ2-7	-	TRBV27	TRBD1
TGTGCCAGTACCCGGACAGGGTGGGGCTACACCTTC	CASTRTGWGYTF	TRBJ1-2	-	TRBV19	TRBD1
TGTGCCAGCAGACCCGGGACAGTAAACACCGGGGAGCTGTTTTTT	CASRPGTVNTGELFF	TRBJ2-2	-	TRBV6-5	TRBD1
TGTGCCACCAGTAGGGGACAGGGGGATTCAGATACGCAGTATTTT	CATSRGQGDSDTQYF	TRBJ2-3	-	TRBV24-1	TRBD1
TGTGCCAGCAGTGATCGGACTAGCGGGGGGAGTATGGGCACAGATACGCAGTATTTT	CASSDRTSGGSMGTDTQYF	TRBJ2-3	-	TRBV6-1	TRBD2
TGTGCCAGCACCTCTGTGAGACCACAGGGATTTGTCAACATTCAGTACTTC	CASTSVRPQGFVNIQYF	TRBJ2-4	-	TRBV5-6	-
TGTGCCAGCAGCGGGGACAGAACCGACTATGGCTACACCTTC	CASSGDRTDYGYTF	TRBJ1-2	-	TRBV5-5	TRBD1
TGTGCCAGCAGTTCCGTCACCTACCTCAATGAAAAACTGTTTTTT	CASSSVTYLNEKLFF	TRBJ1-4	-	TRBV27	-
TGTGCCAGCACTAACACCAGGGGGGAAGCTTTCTTT	CASTNTRGEAFF	TRBJ1-1	-	TRBV6-5	TRBD1
TGTGCCAGCAGCGTAGTGAACACCTACAATGAGCAGTTCTTC	CASSVVNTYNEQFF	TRBJ2-1	-	TRBV9	-
TGTGCCTGGAGTCGGAGGAAGAACACTGAAGCTTTCTTT	CAWSRRKNTEAFF	TRBJ1-1	once	TRBV30	-
TGTGCCAGCAGTGAGGCGAACACTGAAGCTTTCTTT	CASSEANTEAFF	TRBJ1-1	few	TRBV2	-
TGTGCCAGTAGTGTCGGCAGGGGAAGGAACGAAAAACTGTTTTTT	CASSVGRGRNEKLFF	TRBJ1-4	-	TRBV19	-
TGTGCCAGTAGTATACCCGGGACAGGGGGCGGCTACACCTTC	CASSIPGTGGGYTF	TRBJ1-2	-	TRBV19	TRBD1
TGTGCCAGCTCACGACCGGGACAGATTAACACCGGGGAGCTGTTTTTT	CASSRPGQINTGELFF	TRBJ2-2	-	TRBV18	TRBD1
TGTGCCAGCAGCTTAATACGGGGGGCCCGGGATACGCAGTATTTT	CASSLIRGARDTQYF	TRBJ2-3	-	TRBV7-3	-
TGTGCCAGCCAGGGGGGTCCTGGAAAACTGTTTTTT	CASQGGPGKLFF	TRBJ1-4	few	TRBV12-3/TRBV12-4	TRBD1
TGTGCCAGCAGTTTAAACAACAGGGATTGGAATTCACCCCTCCACTTT	CASSLNNRDWNSPLHF	TRBJ1-6	few	TRBV27	-
TGTGCCAGCGCATTACAGGGTGATCAGCCCCAGCATTTT	CASALQGDQPQHF	TRBJ1-5	-	TRBV7-9	-
TGTGCCAGCAGCGACAGGGTCTCTCAGCCCCAGCATTTT	CASSDRVSQPQHF	TRBJ1-5	-	TRBV6-5	TRBD1
TGTGCCAGCAGCTCGGACAGAGGAGCTGAAGCTTTCTTT	CASSSDRGAEAFF	TRBJ1-1	-	TRBV7-2	-
TGTGCCAGCAGCTTCTCACGGGAGACCCAGTACTTC	CASSFSRETQYF	TRBJ2-5	-	TRBV7-2	-
TGTGCCAGCAGCTTCGCCGGGAGCACAGATACGCAGTATTTT	CASSFAGSTDTQYF	TRBJ2-3	once	TRBV6-5	-
TGTGCCAGCAGTTACGACCGGACTAGCGGGGGGACTTGGGGTTACAATGAGCAGTTCTTC	CASSYDRTSGGTWGYNEQFF	TRBJ2-1	-	TRBV6-2/TRBV6-3	TRBD2
TGTGCCAGCAGTTACGCCGCCGCAGGGGGCAGAGAGACCCAGTACTTC	CASSYAAAGGRETQYF	TRBJ2-5	few	TRBV6-5	TRBD1
TGTGCCAGCAGCCAGGTCCCCGGGACAATCACTGAAGCTTTCTTT	CASSQVPGTITEAFF	TRBJ1-1	-	TRBV3-1/TRBV3-2	-
TGTGCCAGCAGCGAATGGGACAGGGGTTTCTACGAGCAGTACTTC	CASSEWDRGFYEQYF	TRBJ2-7	-	TRBV5-4	TRBD1
TGTGCCAGCAGTTACGGGGGAGGCAGCGCTGAAGCTTTCTTT	CASSYGGGSAEAFF	TRBJ1-1	-	TRBV6-5	-
TGTGCCAGCAGTACCTCGAAGCGGGCCCTCGAGCAGTACTTC	CASSTSKRALEQYF	TRBJ2-7	-	TRBV6-5	-
TGTGCCAGCACCGAGGGACTACCCGGCACTGAAGCTTTCTTT	CASTEGLPGTEAFF	TRBJ1-1	-	TRBV6-6	-
TGTGCCGGACGCATAGCGGGGGTCACAGATACGCAGTATTTT	CAGRIAGVTDTQYF	TRBJ2-3	-	TRBV5-4	TRBD2
TGTGCCAGCAGTGATGGACAGGGGTTCAGCACTGAAGCTTTCTTT	CASSDGQGFSTEAFF	TRBJ1-1	-	TRBV6-1	TRBD1
TGTGCCAGCAGCGTAGGTTTAAGGCAAGGGAGCACTGAAGCTTTCTTT	CASSVGLRQGSTEAFF	TRBJ1-1	once	TRBV9	-